This T cell receptor (beta chain) was documented in a study of human T cells and chemical hapten exposure. Background on the study: Patients were given diphenylcyclopropenone on the scalp weekly across the roughly 25-week study.

This clonotype was recorded a few times. The CDR3 extends over 13 amino acids. Looked up from germline, CDR1 is DFQATT and CDR2 is SNEGSKA (reference sequence). V was cut by 6 bases and J by 0 bases, with 10 bases left in between. Attachment of unique molecular identifiers to individual cDNA molecules was performed in the library. MiXCR, run by TCRdb on the RACE reads, gives a single entry per CDR3 protein. The sample consists of a few hundred thousand distinct CDR3 sequences, approximately 5% of them appearing once. The time point is: pre-sensitization, week 0. Indicated treatment: therapeutic diphenylcyclopropenone sensitization with weekly scalp DPC.

This clonotype was obtained from a woman between 18 and 30 years old with alopecia areata. Some clones in this sample may be carry-over from other donors' samples. The sample in question was whole blood, obtained in connection with sensitization to the hapten diphenylcyclopropenone (DPC). The chain combines TRBV20-1 with TRBJ2-3, with D perhaps TRBD1 (6 bases). CDR3 coding DNA: TGCAGTGCCAGGGACACCAGCACAGATACGCAGTATTTT. Its translation is CSARDTSTDTQYF.